Shown below are 30 T cell receptor beta chains from a single sample sequenced in a study of T cell repertoires in cytomegalovirus infection. TCRdb used MiXCR to reprocess the reads, holding one entry per CDR3 protein. The top ten clones hold around 6% of a sample with hundreds of thousands of distinct CDR3 sequences, 6% to 8% of them seen once. Source material: PBMCs. These receptors all come from a human donor in good health (CMV status not recorded). Some clones in this sample may be carry-over from other donors' samples.

This clonotype was picked up many times. This chain links TRBV29-1 with TRBJ2-3; D gene uncertain. The V and J ends lost 6 bases and 0 bases respectively, with 13 bases between them. The V gene's germline CDR1 is SQVTM and CDR2 ANQGSEA. The CDR3 consists of 14 residues. The CDR3 here is CSVNADRSTDTQYF. The CDR3 DNA reads as TGCAGCGTGAATGCGGACCGTAGCACAGATACGCAGTATTTT.

This clonotype was counted a few times. The chain carries TRBV5-8 and TRBJ2-4, with D perhaps TRBD1 or TRBD2 (5 bases each). CDR3 length equals 15 residues. The germline V gene has CDR1 SGHTS and CDR2 YDEGEE. Trimming cost V 4 bases and J 9 bases, with 20 bases left between them. CDR3 sequence: CASSPQMGWGSIQYF. CDR3 sequence (DNA): TGTGCCAGCAGCCCCCAGATGGGATGGGGGAGCATTCAGTACTTC.

This clonotype was counted many times. The chain is built from TRBV6-2 or TRBV6-3 and TRBJ1-1; D possibly corresponds to TRBD1 (5 bases). Trimming removed 2 bases at V and 6 bases at J, with 13 bases between. The CDR3 is 14 residues long. The V gene's germline CDR1 is MNHEY and CDR2 SVGEGT. As DNA, the CDR3 is TGTGCCAGCAGTTACGGGAGGGACGTGCCTGAAGCTTTCTTT. The encoded protein is CASSYGRDVPEAFF.

The sample holds many counts of this clonotype. CDR3 coding DNA: TGTGCCAGCAGTGACGTCGGGGGTGAAGCTTTCTTT. Amino acids: CASSDVGGEAFF. V gene TRBV6-4 combines with J gene TRBJ1-1, with D tentatively TRBD1 (5 bases). The length of the CDR3 is 12 residues. The germline V and J ends were trimmed by 2 bases and 7 bases, with 8 bases remaining between them. Germline CDR1 and CDR2: MRHNA and SNTAGT.

Many counts were recorded for this clonotype. The gene calls are TRBV3-1 and TRBJ2-7, with a possible D match to TRBD1 (7 bases). Trimming shortened V by 4 bases and J by 1 base, and 11 bases separated the two germline ends. The CDR3 consists of 14 residues. In germline, CDR1 is LGHDT, CDR2 YNNKEL (reference sequence). Here the CDR3 DNA reads TGTGCCAGCAGCCGGAGGGGGCAGTCCTACGAGCAGTACTTC. Translating it yields CASSRRGQSYEQYF.

This clonotype was counted ten times or more. The rearrangement links TRBV20-1 to TRBJ2-2; maybe TRBD2 (7 bases). The CDR3 extends over 19 amino acids. CDR1 DFQATT and CDR2 SNEGSKA come from the germline V gene (reference sequence). V was clipped by 2 bases and J by 0 bases, with 22 bases between them. DNA of the CDR3: TGCAGTGCTAGATGGGGGGGCCCCGGACGGCTTACGAACACCGGGGAGCTGTTTTTT. Residues: CSARWGGPGRLTNTGELFF.

There are many counts of this clonotype. This chain joins TRBV7-2 and TRBJ1-1, with a tentative D call TRBD1 (6 bases). V dropped 5 bases and J dropped 0 bases, with 10 bases sitting between them. In germline, CDR1 is SGHTA, CDR2 FQGNSA. The CDR3 is made up of 14 amino acids. The CDR3 region has the DNA TGTGCCAGCAGCCGGACAGTCATGAACACTGAAGCTTTCTTT. This codes for CASSRTVMNTEAFF.

This clonotype was seen at least ten times. V is TRBV5-6 and J is TRBJ2-5; 12 positions match TRBD1. Trimming at V came to 2 bases and at J to 5 bases, leaving 7 bases not matched to a gene. From germline, CDR1 is SGHDT and CDR2 YYEEEE. The CDR3 is 16 amino acids. This CDR3 reads CASSLTGTGGRETQYF. CDR3 coding DNA: TGTGCCAGCAGCTTAACCGGGACAGGGGGCAGGGAGACCCAGTACTTC.

Many counts were recorded for this clonotype. The junction departs from the called germline gene at one end, perhaps through a read error. This chain connects TRBV12-3 or TRBV12-4 to TRBJ2-7; 9 positions agree with TRBD1. There are 14 residues in the CDR3. The CDR3 is CASNSGTGKYEQYF. CDR3 bases: TGTGCTAGCAATTCCGGGACAGGGAAGTACGAGCAGTACTTC.

This clonotype was counted at least ten times. The gene calls are TRBV7-2 and TRBJ2-3, with D maybe TRBD2 (7 bases). The V end was cut by 2 bases, the J end by 2 bases, with 11 bases between. From germline, CDR1 is SGHTA and CDR2 FQGNSA. The CDR3 runs 15 residues. This chain's CDR3 is CASSLWGGVTDTQYF. As DNA, the CDR3 is TGTGCCAGCAGCTTATGGGGGGGCGTCACAGATACGCAGTATTTT.

This clonotype came up many times. The V and J genes are TRBV5-4 and TRBJ2-1; 15 nucleotides agree with TRBD2. The ends lost 4 bases at V and 8 bases at J; junction bases unmatched: 7. The V gene's germline CDR1 is SGHNT and CDR2 YYREEE (reference sequence). CDR3 length: 16 amino acids. In DNA, the CDR3 is TGTGCCAGCAGCGAGGGACTAGCGGGGGGTTCTCATGAGCAGTTCTTC. Translation: CASSEGLAGGSHEQFF. The variable domain in full, completed from reference TRBV5-4 and TRBJ2-1, reads ETGVTQSPTHLIKTRGQQVTLRCSSQSGHNTVSWYQQALGQGPQFIFQYYREEENGRGNFPPRFSGLQFPNYSSELNVNALELDDSALYLCASSEGLAGGSHEQFFGPGTRLTVL.

This clonotype was found many times. This chain uses TRBV12-3 or TRBV12-4 with TRBJ1-2; possibly TRBD1 for D (5 bases). The germline V and J ends were trimmed by 6 bases and 2 bases, with 19 bases remaining between them. This CDR3 comprises 16 residues. CDR3: CASSPGGAGKNYGYTF. In nucleotides, the CDR3 is TGTGCCAGCAGCCCCGGGGGTGCAGGGAAAAACTATGGCTACACCTTC.

Ten or more counts support this clonotype. The chain links TRBV7-2 to TRBJ2-7; D unresolved. The CDR3 is 14 amino acids. V was trimmed by 1 base and J by 0 bases, leaving 7 bases between them. Germline values: CDR1 SGHTA, CDR2 FQGNSA. The DNA for the CDR3 is TGTGCCAGCAGCTTAGGGAGTCTCTCCTACGAGCAGTACTTC. Amino acids: CASSLGSLSYEQYF.

This clonotype has only a few counts. This sequence joins TRBV5-1 and TRBJ2-1; 7 bases are a match to TRBD2. Germline CDR1 and CDR2: SGHRS and YFSETQ. The CDR3 has 14 amino acids. With V trimmed by 8 bases and J by 3 bases, 8 bases remained unmatched. The CDR3 region has the DNA TGCGCCAGTCGACCCGGCGGGGGCTACAATGAGCAGTTCTTC. Translated, it gives CASRPGGGYNEQFF.

This clonotype was counted ten times or more. V gene TRBV7-8 combines with J gene TRBJ1-1; perhaps TRBD1 as D (6 bases). V was cut by 1 base and J by 3 bases, with 12 bases left in between. The CDR3 extends over 15 amino acids. In germline, CDR1 is SGHVS, CDR2 FQNEAQ. CDR3 in amino acids: CASSLVGRGYTEAFF. The CDR3 DNA follows: TGTGCCAGCAGCTTAGTGGGGAGGGGGTACACTGAAGCTTTCTTT.

Worth noting for this clonotype: Compared with germline, one end of the junction differs, possibly owing to a read error. The chain uses TRBV30 and TRBJ1-5, with TRBD1 as a possible D gene (6 bases). This CDR3 spans 15 amino acids. Germline V lookup: CDR1 GTSNPN, CDR2 SVGIG (reference sequence). The CDR3 DNA is TGTGCCTGGACTACCACAGGGAGCAGCAGTCAGCCCCAGCATTTT. Encoded protein: CAWTTTGSSSQPQHF.

This clonotype was picked up many times. The rearrangement joins TRBV6-2 or TRBV6-3 to TRBJ1-2; possibly TRBD1 for D (5 bases). This CDR3 region has 14 residues. Trimming left V 2 bases short and J 5 bases short, with 12 bases between. CDR1 and CDR2 (germline): MNHEY, SVGEGT. The CDR3 nucleotides are TGTGCCAGCAGTTACCAGGGACTGCAATATGGCTACACCTTC. Its protein product is CASSYQGLQYGYTF.

This clonotype was recorded many times. This chain joins TRBV7-9 and TRBJ1-2; the D is unclear. V was trimmed by 1 base and J by 6 bases, leaving 12 bases between them. The CDR3 is 14 residues long. Germline values: CDR1 SEHNR, CDR2 FQNEAQ (reference sequence). Written as DNA, the CDR3 is TGTGCCAGCAGCTTAGTTTTAGGATTCGATGGCTACACCTTC. Translating gives CASSLVLGFDGYTF.

This clonotype was found many times. V usage is TRBV7-9 and J usage is TRBJ2-5, with a possible D match to TRBD1 (5 bases). V lost 11 bases and J lost 7, with 14 bases in between. The CDR3 length is 11 residues. CDR1 and CDR2 (germline): SEHNR, FQNEAQ (reference sequence). The CDR3 here is CAQGRDGTQYF. The CDR3 bases are TGTGCCCAAGGCAGGGATGGGACCCAGTACTTC.

There are many counts of this clonotype. The chain combines TRBV6-4 with TRBJ2-1; 8 nucleotides match TRBD2. The length of the CDR3 is 15 residues. Unmatched junction bases numbered 9, after V lost 8 bases and J lost 3 bases. Looked up from germline, CDR1 is MRHNA and CDR2 is SNTAGT. The CDR3 DNA is TGTGCCAGCGGAGTGGGGCGGGGGGACTACAATGAGCAGTTCTTC. Protein sequence: CASGVGRGDYNEQFF.

This clonotype was picked up many times. The chain is built from TRBV20-1 and TRBJ2-5, with TRBD2 identical over 7 bases. This CDR3 has 15 amino acids. Germline V lookup: CDR1 DFQATT, CDR2 SNEGSKA (reference sequence). Trimming at V came to 0 bases and at J to 2 bases, leaving 6 bases not matched to a gene. In nucleotides, the CDR3 is TGCAGTGCTAGAGATCTAGCGGCCCCACAAGAGACCCAGTACTTC. This translates into CSARDLAAPQETQYF.

As for this clonotype: The CDR3 carries no conserved terminal phenylalanine or tryptophan, so it likely arises from a read error. The chain combines TRBV29-1 with TRBJ2-7, with D maybe TRBD2 (6 bases). This CDR3 comprises 14 residues. Between the trimmed V and J ends, which lost 1 base and 7 bases, there was a span of 17 bases. Germline values: CDR1 SQVTM, CDR2 ANQGSEA. This chain's CDR3 is CSVEGPGLGFEQYS. CDR3 coding DNA: TGCAGCGTTGAAGGCCCGGGACTTGGATTTGAGCAGTACTCC.

This clonotype has at least ten counts. The CDR3 region has the DNA TGCAGCGCCGGTGGACGTACCAGCACAGATACGCAGTATTTT. Its protein product is CSAGGRTSTDTQYF. The V gene is TRBV29-1, the J gene TRBJ2-3; D unclear. Per germline, CDR1 SQVTM and CDR2 ANQGSEA. The V and J ends lost 7 bases and 0 bases respectively, with 14 bases between them. The CDR3 extends over 14 amino acids.

V is TRBV12-3 or TRBV12-4 and J is TRBJ2-7; a possible D gene is TRBD2 (5 bases). The length of the CDR3 is 14 residues. Deletions cut 0 bases from V and 4 bases from J, with 10 bases between. The CDR3 protein is CASSLAGLAYEQYF. For the CDR3, the DNA is TGTGCCAGCAGTTTAGCTGGGCTAGCTTACGAGCAGTACTTC.

This clonotype was observed at least ten times. The chain has TRBV6-1 and TRBJ2-2; D is uncertain. Germline V gives CDR1 MNHNS, CDR2 SASEGT. The CDR3 covers 14 residues. Between the trimmed V and J ends, which lost 6 bases and 10 bases, there was a span of 18 bases. CDR3 protein: CASRPNLLPPELFF. The CDR3 DNA is TGTGCCAGCAGACCCAACCTACTGCCCCCGGAGCTGTTTTTT.

This clonotype occurred once. V and J are TRBV12-3 or TRBV12-4 and TRBJ1-2; 9 nucleotides match TRBD1. The CDR3 loop spans 14 amino acids. J gave up 1 base and V 6 bases, and 3 bases lay outside the gene matches. The CDR3 reads CASRWTGDNYGYTF. CDR3 DNA sequence: TGTGCCAGCAGGTGGACAGGGGATAACTATGGCTACACCTTC.

This clonotype was counted ten times or more. The chain combines TRBV6-2 or TRBV6-3 with TRBJ1-1; D perhaps matches TRBD1 (5 bases). This CDR3 contains 16 residues. With 3 bases removed from V and 6 bases from J, the gap between germline ends came to 20 bases. Germline-derived CDR1 and CDR2 are MNHEY and SVGEGT. CDR3 sequence (DNA): TGTGCCAGCAGTTATAGGAACCCCGGGACGAAGGCTGAAGCTTTCTTT. It translates to CASSYRNPGTKAEAFF.

This clonotype was detected many times. The J gene is TRBJ1-2, the V gene TRBV11-2; D uncertain. The CDR3 is 13 amino acids. CDR1 SGHAT and CDR2 FQNNGV come from the germline V gene. V lost 5 bases to trimming and J lost 5 bases, with 12 bases between them. In DNA, the CDR3 is TGTGCCAGCAGCCTGGACGGAGAATATGGCTACACCTTC. This translates into CASSLDGEYGYTF. The variable domain in full, with the rest retrieved from reference TRBV11-2 and TRBJ1-2, is EAGVAQSPRYKIIEKRQSVAFWCNPISGHATLYWYQQILGQGPKLLIQFQNNGVVDDSQLPKDRFSAERLKGVDSTLKIQPAKLEDSAVYLCASSLDGEYGYTFGSGTRLTVV.

This clonotype came up a few times. The rearrangement joins TRBV9 to TRBJ1-4; D gene ambiguous. Germline values: CDR1 SGDLS, CDR2 YYNGEE. This CDR3 region has 15 residues. V dropped 3 bases and J dropped 0 bases, with 9 bases sitting between them. CDR3 sequence reads: CASSAWATTNEKLFF. The CDR3 DNA is TGTGCCAGCAGCGCCTGGGCCACAACTAATGAAAAACTGTTTTTT.

For this clonotype: A clone one base away is much larger, so this may be a read error. The chain has TRBV20-1 and TRBJ1-5; D gene unclear. The CDR3 sequence is 12 residues long. Germline CDR1 DFQATT, CDR2 SNEGSKA (reference sequence). CDR3 coding DNA: TGCAGTGCTAGAGAGGGAAATCGGCCCCAGCATTTT. Amino acids: CSAREGNRPQHF.